Sequencing of this TCR beta chain was carried out in a study of blood T cell repertoires in COVID-19. Study-level background: There were acute and convalescent COVID-19 samples, and they came from the United States, Italy and Spain. Nucleic acid was either cDNA or gDNA, and it came from T cells, B-cell-depleted T cells, or PBMCs.

Per the original data handling: Estimated nucleated cell counts came from reference gene primer amplification. The repertoire was sequenced with immunoSEQ multiplex PCR; TCRdb's copy has only in-frame clones and lacks some. V and J calls and clone size follow that table, whereas D and trimming were derived from the DNA. The data contain approximately 47,000 clones, more than 75% of them singletons. V was clipped by 3 bases and J by 11 bases; unmatched bases: 6. This CDR3 is built from 11 residues. The germline V gene has CDR1 DFQATT and CDR2 SNEGSKA (reference sequence). This receptor was taken from a woman aged 55-69 years with acute or convalescent COVID-19. The chain carries TRBV20-1 and TRBJ1-1, with 7 nucleotides matching TRBD1. Sequencing was performed on peripheral blood. The CDR3 region has the DNA TGCAGTGCTAGCCAGGGGGAAGGGGCTTTCTTT. It yields the protein CSASQGEGAFF.